Below are 10 T cell receptor beta chains sequenced from a single sample in a study of blood T cell repertoires in COVID-19. Method: immunoSEQ multiplex PCR; TCRdb's copy keeps in-frame clones and lacks some. The sample has 410,000 or so clones; approximately 90% are singletons. Sample: peripheral blood. These receptors were obtained from a woman between 35 and 50 years old with COVID-19, enrolled during active disease.

This clone was observed a single time. J is TRBJ2-1 and V is TRBV3-1 (or the pseudogene TRBV3-2); unclear D gene. The CDR3 runs 14 residues. V lost 4 bases and J lost 5, with 12 bases in between. CDR1 is LGHDT, CDR2 YNNKEL, per germline (reference sequence). The CDR3 here is CASSPGLTDNEQFF. The DNA of the CDR3 is TGTGCCAGCAGCCCTGGATTGACTGACAATGAGCAGTTCTTC.

The chain combines TRBV27 with TRBJ2-1, with a tentative D call TRBD2 (7 bases). V lost 3 bases to trimming and J lost 8 bases, with 14 bases between them. Germline V gene lookup returns CDR1 MNHEY and CDR2 SMNVEV (reference sequence). This CDR3 comprises 14 residues. The CDR3 DNA reads as TGTGCCAGCAGTTTTGTACAGGGAGGGGATGAGCAGTTCTTC. This sequence encodes CASSFVQGGDEQFF.

In its sample, this clone was seen a few times. The gene calls are TRBV7-9 and TRBJ2-1; 13 bases are shared with TRBD2. The CDR3 runs 17 residues. V trimming: 0 bases; J trimming: 4 bases; junction bases outside the gene matches: 3. Germline loops: CDR1 SEHNR, CDR2 FQNEAQ (reference sequence). DNA for the CDR3: TGTGCCAGCAGCTTAGCGGCGACTAGCGGGGGGTACAATGAGCAGTTCTTC. It codes for CASSLAATSGGYNEQFF.

The rearrangement uses TRBV19 and TRBJ2-1; D perhaps matches TRBD2 (6 bases). Germline V CDR1 and CDR2: LNHDA, SQIVND (reference sequence). V gave up 5 bases and J gave up 5 bases, with 10 bases separating them. The CDR3 is 13 residues long. DNA for the CDR3: TGTGCCAGTAGTGGGACTCCCCACAATGAGCAGTTCTTC. Translated, it gives CASSGTPHNEQFF.

J is TRBJ1-2 and V is TRBV7-2, with D possibly being TRBD1 (6 bases). Trimming shortened V by 0 bases and J by 4 bases, and 12 bases separated the two germline ends. The CDR3 is made up of 15 amino acids. The germline CDR1 and CDR2 sequences are SGHTA and FQGNSA. DNA of the CDR3: TGTGCCAGCAGCTTAGCACCCGGGACAAGCTATGGCTACACCTTC. Translated, it gives CASSLAPGTSYGYTF.

The rearrangement links TRBV27 to TRBJ1-2; tentatively, D is TRBD1 (6 bases). The ends were cut back, 5 bases at V and 6 bases at J, with 13 bases in the middle. CDR3 length: 13 residues. CDR1 is MNHEY and CDR2 is SMNVEV in the germline V gene (reference sequence). The CDR3 nucleotides are TGTGCCAGCAGTCCCGCAGGGGCCGATGGCTACACCTTC. Residues: CASSPAGADGYTF.

The rearrangement uses TRBV27 and TRBJ1-3; the D is unclear. CDR3 length equals 15 residues. Germline-derived CDR1 and CDR2 are MNHEY and SMNVEV (reference sequence). The V end lost 5 bases, the J end lost 0 bases, and 11 bases lay between the germline ends. The CDR3, as DNA: TGTGCCAGCAGTCCCTGGGAGAGCTCTGGAAACACCATATATTTT. This translates into CASSPWESSGNTIYF.

The V gene is TRBV6-4, the J gene TRBJ1-1, with D perhaps matching TRBD1 (6 bases). Trimming stripped 5 bases from V and 3 bases from J, with 13 bases between. CDR3 size: 14 residues. Germline loops: CDR1 MRHNA, CDR2 SNTAGT. CDR3 in DNA: TGTGCCAGCAGTTATCGGGGGGGCGACACTGAAGCTTTCTTT. It translates to CASSYRGGDTEAFF.

The rearrangement joins TRBV24-1 to TRBJ1-1, with D possibly being TRBD1 (5 bases). V was trimmed by 4 bases and J by 0 bases, leaving 11 bases between them. Germline CDR1 reads KGHDR; CDR2 reads SFDVKD. This CDR3 has 15 amino acids. The CDR3 DNA reads TGTGCCACCAGTGACGCGACAGCCATGAACACTGAAGCTTTCTTT. Amino acids: CATSDATAMNTEAFF.

This chain connects TRBV7-3 to TRBJ2-1, with 8 bases identical to TRBD2. V was clipped by 5 bases and J by 6 bases; unmatched bases: 12. The germline V gene has CDR1 SGHTA and CDR2 FQGTGA. The CDR3 covers 16 residues. The CDR3 nucleotides are TGTGCCAGCAGCCTAGTTAGCGGGACCCTTATCAATGAGCAGTTCTTC. It specifies CASSLVSGTLINEQFF.